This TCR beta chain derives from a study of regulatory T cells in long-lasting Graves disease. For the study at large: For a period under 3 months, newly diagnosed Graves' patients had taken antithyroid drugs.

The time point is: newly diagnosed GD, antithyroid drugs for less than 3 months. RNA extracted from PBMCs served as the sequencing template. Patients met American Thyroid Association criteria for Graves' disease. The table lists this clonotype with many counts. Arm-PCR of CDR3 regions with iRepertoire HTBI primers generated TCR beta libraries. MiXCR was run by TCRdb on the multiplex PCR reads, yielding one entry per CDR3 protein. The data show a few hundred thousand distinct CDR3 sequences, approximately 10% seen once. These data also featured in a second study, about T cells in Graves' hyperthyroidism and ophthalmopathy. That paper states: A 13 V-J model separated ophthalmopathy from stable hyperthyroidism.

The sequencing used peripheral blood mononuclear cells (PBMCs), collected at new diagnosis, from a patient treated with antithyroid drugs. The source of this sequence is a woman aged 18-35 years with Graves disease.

CDR3 in amino acids: CASSSDRSNQPQHF. The CDR3 DNA follows: TGTGCCAGCAGTTCAGACAGAAGCAATCAGCCCCAGCATTTT. The V and J genes are TRBV12-3 or TRBV12-4 and TRBJ1-5; tentatively, D is TRBD1 (5 bases). The CDR3 contains 14 residues. V was cut by 4 bases and J by 1 base, with 8 bases left in between.